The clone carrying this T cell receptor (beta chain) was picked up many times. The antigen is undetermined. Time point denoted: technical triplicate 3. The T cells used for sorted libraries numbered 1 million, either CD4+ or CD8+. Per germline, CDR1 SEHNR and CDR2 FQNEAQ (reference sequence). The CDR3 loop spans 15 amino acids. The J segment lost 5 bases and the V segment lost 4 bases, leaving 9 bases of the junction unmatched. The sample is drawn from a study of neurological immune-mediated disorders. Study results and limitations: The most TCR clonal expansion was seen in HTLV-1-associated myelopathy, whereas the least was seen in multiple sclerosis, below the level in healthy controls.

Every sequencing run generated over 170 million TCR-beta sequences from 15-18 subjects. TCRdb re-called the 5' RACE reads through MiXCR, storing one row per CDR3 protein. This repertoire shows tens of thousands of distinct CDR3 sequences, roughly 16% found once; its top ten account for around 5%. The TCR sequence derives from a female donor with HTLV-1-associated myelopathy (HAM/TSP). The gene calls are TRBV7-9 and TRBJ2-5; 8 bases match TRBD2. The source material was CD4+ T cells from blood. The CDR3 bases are TGTGCCAGCAGCTATGAGCGGGGGCCTGTGGAGACCCAGTACTTC. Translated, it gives CASSYERGPVETQYF.